This TCR beta chain was captured in a study of T cells in Graves' hyperthyroidism and ophthalmopathy. RNA transcripts gave rise to amplified TCR beta CDR3 regions. The HTBI primer set served for first-round RT-PCR of the TCR CDR3. One entry per CDR3 protein results from TCRdb running MiXCR on the multiplex PCR reads. The profile covers some 600,000 distinct CDR3 sequences, with about 14% appearing a single time and more than 5% taken by the ten largest. V lost 5 bases and J lost 5; bases outside the gene matches: 6. Germline V gives CDR1 LNHDA, CDR2 SQIVND (reference sequence). This CDR3 has 14 amino acids.

The source material was blood. The rearrangement links TRBV19 to TRBJ2-7; 10 bases line up with TRBD2. This TCR was sampled from a woman aged 30 to 39 with Graves' hyperthyroidism that later progressed to Graves' ophthalmopathy. The CDR3 coding sequence is TGTGCCAGTAGTGCGACTAGCGGGTTTAACGAGCAGTACTTC. As protein: CASSATSGFNEQYF.